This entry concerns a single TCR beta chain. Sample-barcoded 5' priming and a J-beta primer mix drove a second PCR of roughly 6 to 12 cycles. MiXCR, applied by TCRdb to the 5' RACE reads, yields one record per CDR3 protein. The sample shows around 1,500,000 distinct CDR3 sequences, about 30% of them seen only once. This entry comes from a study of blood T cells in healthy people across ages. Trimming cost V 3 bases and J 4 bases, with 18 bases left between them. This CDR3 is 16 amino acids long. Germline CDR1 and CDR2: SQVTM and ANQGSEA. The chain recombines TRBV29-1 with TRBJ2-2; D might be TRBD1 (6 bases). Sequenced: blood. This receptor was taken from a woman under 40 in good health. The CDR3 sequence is CSVDLGQGISTGELFF. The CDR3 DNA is TGCAGCGTTGATTTGGGCCAGGGGATTAGCACCGGGGAGCTGTTTTTT.